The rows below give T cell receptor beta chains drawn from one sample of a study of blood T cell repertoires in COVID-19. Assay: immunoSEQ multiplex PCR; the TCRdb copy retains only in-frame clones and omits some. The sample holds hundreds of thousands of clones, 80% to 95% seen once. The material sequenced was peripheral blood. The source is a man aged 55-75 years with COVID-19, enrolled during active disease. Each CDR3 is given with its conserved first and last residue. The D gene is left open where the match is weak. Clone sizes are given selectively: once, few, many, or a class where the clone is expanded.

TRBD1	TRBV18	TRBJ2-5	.	CASSFGQGETQYF	TGTGCCAGCTCTTTCGGACAGGGAGAGACCCAGTACTTC
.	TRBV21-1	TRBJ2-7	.	CASSNRDSLVYEQYF	TGTGCCAGCAGCAATCGGGACAGCCTAGTCTACGAGCAGTACTTC
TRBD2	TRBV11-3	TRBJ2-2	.	CASSSRGGLAGELFF	TGTGCCAGCAGCTCCCGCGGGGGACTAGCCGGGGAGCTGTTTTTT
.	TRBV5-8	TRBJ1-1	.	CASSLGPGRTEAFF	TGTGCCAGCAGCTTGGGACCCGGGAGGACTGAAGCTTTCTTT
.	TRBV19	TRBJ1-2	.	CASSIGVQRASYYGYTF	TGTGCCAGTAGTATAGGGGTGCAGCGAGCCTCCTACTATGGCTACACCTTC
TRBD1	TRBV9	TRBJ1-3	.	CASSVLETGASGNTIYF	TGTGCCAGCAGCGTATTAGAGACAGGGGCGTCTGGAAACACCATATATTTT
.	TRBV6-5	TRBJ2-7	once	CASSYSGRAVYEQYF	TGTGCCAGCAGTTACTCTGGCAGGGCTGTATACGAGCAGTACTTC
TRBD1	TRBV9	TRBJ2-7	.	CASSVTAGGQGIYEQYF	TGTGCCAGCAGCGTAACCGCCGGGGGACAGGGGATCTACGAGCAGTACTTC
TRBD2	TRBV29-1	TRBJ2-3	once	CSVESTSLGSDTQYF	TGCAGCGTTGAATCGACTAGCCTTGGGTCAGATACGCAGTATTTT
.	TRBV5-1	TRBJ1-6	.	CASSLGGINSPLHF	TGCGCCAGCAGCTTGGGAGGAATCAACTCACCCCTCCACTTT
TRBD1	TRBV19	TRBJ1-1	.	CASSSRQGVNTEAFF	TGTGCCAGTAGTTCCCGACAGGGAGTGAACACTGAAGCTTTCTTT
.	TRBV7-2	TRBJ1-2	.	CASSKRTDYGYTF	TGTGCCAGCAGCAAAAGGACAGACTATGGCTACACCTTC
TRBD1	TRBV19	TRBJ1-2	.	CASRDRGYGYTF	TGTGCCAGTAGGGACAGGGGCTATGGCTACACCTTC
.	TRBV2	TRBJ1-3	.	CASIRTSKVSSGNTIYF	TGTGCCAGCATTCGGACTTCCAAGGTTTCCTCTGGAAACACCATATATTTT
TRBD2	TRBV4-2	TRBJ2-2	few	CASSQDGWRRGGETGELFF	TGTGCCAGCAGCCAAGACGGCTGGCGGCGGGGGGGCGAGACCGGGGAGCTGTTTTTT
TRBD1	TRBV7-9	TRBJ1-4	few	CASSTGTAWEKKLFF	TGTGCCAGCAGCACAGGGACAGCCTGGGAGAAAAAACTGTTTTTT
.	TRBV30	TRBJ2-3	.	CAWSETTRGDTQYF	TGTGCCTGGTCGGAAACGACACGGGGGGATACGCAGTATTTT
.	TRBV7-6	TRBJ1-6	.	CASSLVPLQGLNNSPLHF	TGTGCCAGCAGCTTAGTCCCCCTACAGGGCCTCAACAATTCACCCCTCCACTTT
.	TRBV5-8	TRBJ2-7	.	CASSRRNIAWSATYEQYF	TGTGCCAGCAGCCGTCGAAACATTGCCTGGTCCGCAACCTACGAGCAGTACTTC
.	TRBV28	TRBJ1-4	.	CASSSRYPTNEKLFF	TGTGCCAGCAGTTCACGGTATCCAACTAATGAAAAACTGTTTTTT
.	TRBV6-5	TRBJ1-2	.	CASSYSMWGPGGYTF	TGTGCCAGCAGTTACTCGATGTGGGGGCCGGGTGGCTACACCTTC
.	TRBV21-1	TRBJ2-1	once	CARGLAGGKSSYNEQFF	TGTGCCAGGGGACTAGCGGGGGGGAAAAGCTCCTACAATGAGCAGTTCTTC
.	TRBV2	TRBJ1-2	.	CASSDPGEGRGGYTF	TGTGCCAGCAGTGACCCCGGGGAGGGGAGGGGTGGCTACACCTTC
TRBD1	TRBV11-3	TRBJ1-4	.	CASSLRGPGEKLFF	TGTGCCAGCAGCTTAAGGGGGCCGGGGGAAAAACTGTTTTTT
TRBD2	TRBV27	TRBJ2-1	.	CASSFGLAGAYEQFF	TGTGCCAGCAGTTTCGGACTAGCGGGAGCGTATGAGCAGTTCTTC
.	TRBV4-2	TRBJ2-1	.	CASSQDRLSDTEFF	TGTGCCAGCAGCCAAGATCGTTTGTCGGACACTGAGTTCTTC
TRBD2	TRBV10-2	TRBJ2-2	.	CASGKLAGGNTGELFF	TGCGCCAGCGGGAAACTAGCGGGGGGGAACACCGGGGAGCTGTTTTTT
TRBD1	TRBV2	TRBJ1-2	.	CASSVGQGYYGYTF	TGTGCCAGCAGTGTGGGACAGGGGTACTATGGCTACACCTTC
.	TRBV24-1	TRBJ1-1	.	CATSDSTANTEAFF	TGTGCCACCAGTGATTCGACAGCGAACACTGAAGCTTTCTTT
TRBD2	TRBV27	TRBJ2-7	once	CASSRGLAGTYEQYF	TGTGCCAGCAGCCGAGGACTAGCGGGGACCTACGAGCAGTACTTC